These 27 T cell receptor beta chains were sequenced from one sample in a study of post-analysis software for immune sequencing data. Study-level points and caveats: The study found TRBV5-6, TRBV5-1 and TRBV20-1 among 5 or 6 TRBV segments more frequent in patients than controls.

Their antigens remain unidentified. Unique molecular identifiers were built into the TCR beta cDNA libraries. Each CDR3 protein is one row after TCRdb ran MiXCR on the PCR reads. The data show 750,000 to 900,000 distinct CDR3 sequences, about half seen once. The sample taken for sequencing was blood. Receptors were obtained from a girl under 18 with multiple sclerosis.

The chain recombines TRBV4-2 with TRBJ2-3; D call uncertain. This CDR3 region has 14 residues. CDR1 LGHNA and CDR2 YNFKEQ come from the germline V gene. Trimming shortened V by 2 bases and J by 2 bases, and 8 bases separated the two germline ends. CDR3 amino acids: CASSQTIATDTQYF. In DNA form, the CDR3 reads TGTGCCAGCAGCCAAACCATTGCCACAGATACGCAGTATTTT.

The rearrangement joins TRBV5-1 to TRBJ2-1; no reliable D call. CDR3 length: 13 residues. CDR1 and CDR2 from the germline V gene are SGHRS and YFSETQ. Between the trimmed V and J ends, which lost 1 base and 7 bases, there was a span of 9 bases. CDR3 nucleotides: TGCGCCAGCAGCTTGCCTCCTGAGAATGAGCAGTTCTTC. Protein product: CASSLPPENEQFF. The variable domain in full, completed from reference TRBV5-1 and TRBJ2-1, reads KAGVTQTPRYLIKTRGQQVTLSCSPISGHRSVSWYQQTPGQGLQFLFEYFSETQRNKGNFPGRFSGRQFSNSRSEMNVSTLELGDSALYLCASSLPPENEQFFGPGTRLTVL.

The chain recombines TRBV7-8 with TRBJ2-1; 7 nucleotides agree with TRBD2. CDR1 and CDR2 (germline): SGHVS, FQNEAQ. V gave up 0 bases and J gave up 13 bases; unmatched junction bases: 9. This CDR3 is 14 amino acids long. The CDR3 bases are TGTGCCAGCAGCTTAGCGGGGCGGGAGATATTCCAGTTCTTC. As protein: CASSLAGREIFQFF.

The chain employs TRBV30 and TRBJ2-5; D perhaps matches TRBD1 (6 bases). TRBJ2-7 matches the DNA end more closely, so the J call is doubtful. CDR1 and CDR2 (germline): GTSNPN, SVGIG (reference sequence). The CDR3 extends over 13 amino acids. The DNA of the CDR3 is TGTGCCTGGAGTGTGGGGGCAGGGCGCGAGCAGTACTTC. This gives the protein CAWSVGAGREQYF.

This clonotype was seen a handful of times. The rearrangement uses TRBV27 and TRBJ2-1, with D tentatively TRBD1 (5 bases). V lost 8 bases, J lost 6 bases, and 14 bases lay in between. Looked up from germline, CDR1 is MNHEY and CDR2 is SMNVEV (reference sequence). There are 13 residues in the CDR3. CDR3 nucleotide sequence: TGTGCCAGCCGAGTGGCAGGGCGCAATGAGCAGTTCTTC. This gives the protein CASRVAGRNEQFF.

The rearrangement uses TRBV19 and TRBJ2-1; D might be TRBD1 (5 bases). The V end lost 3 bases, the J end lost 10 bases, and 13 bases lay between the germline ends. Germline assignment: CDR1 LNHDA and CDR2 SQIVND (reference sequence). The CDR3 extends over 13 amino acids. The chain's CDR3 is CASSMFGHTEQFF. CDR3 sequence (DNA): TGTGCCAGTAGTATGTTCGGACACACGGAGCAGTTCTTC. The whole variable domain, filled in from reference TRBV19 and TRBJ2-1, reads DGGITQSPKYLFRKEGQNVTLSCEQNLNHDAMYWYRQDPGQGLRLIYYSQIVNDFQKGDIAEGYSVSREKKESFPLTVTSAQKNPTAFYLCASSMFGHTEQFFGPGTRLTVL.

The V and J genes are TRBV28 and TRBJ2-1, with TRBD2 as a possible D gene (6 bases). Trimming took off 5 bases at V and 4 bases at J, with 15 bases between the two ends. This CDR3 region has 15 residues. Germline V gene sequence: CDR1 MDHEN, CDR2 SYDVKM. CDR3 sequence reads: CASSLPVRDYNEQFF. CDR3 bases: TGTGCCAGCAGTCTCCCGGTGCGGGATTACAATGAGCAGTTCTTC.

This clonotype was counted a few times. The V call is TRBV11-3, the J call TRBJ2-1; a weak D match, TRBD2 (5 bases). The CDR3 loop spans 17 amino acids. The germline V gene has CDR1 SGHNT and CDR2 YENEEA. Trimming removed 6 bases from V and 9 bases from J, with 27 bases in between. This CDR3 reads CASRSTPGGLLSGEQFF. The CDR3, as DNA: TGTGCCAGCAGATCCACGCCAGGTGGACTGCTTTCGGGTGAGCAGTTCTTC.

The V call is TRBV6-6, the J call TRBJ2-1, with D perhaps TRBD1 (5 bases). CDR1 and CDR2 from the germline V gene are MNHNY and SVGAGI (reference sequence). V lost 6 bases, J lost 5 bases, and 11 bases lay in between. The CDR3 is made up of 13 amino acids. This CDR3 is CASSPDSHNEQFF. CDR3 in DNA: TGTGCCAGCAGCCCCGACAGCCACAATGAGCAGTTCTTC.

This clonotype was counted at least ten times. The rearrangement joins TRBV29-1 to TRBJ2-1, with D possibly TRBD2 on 5 matching bases. The CDR3 sequence is 14 residues long. V lost 4 bases and J 0 bases, leaving 10 bases between the germline ends. The germline gives CDR1 SQVTM, CDR2 ANQGSEA. The CDR3 protein is CSVVGSSSYNEQFF. CDR3 DNA sequence: TGCAGCGTTGTGGGGAGTAGCTCCTACAATGAGCAGTTCTTC.

This clonotype was recorded a few times. The V call is TRBV5-1, the J call TRBJ2-5; no clear D gene. Deletions cut 5 bases from V and 0 bases from J, with 11 bases between. The germline CDR1 and CDR2 sequences are SGHRS and YFSETQ. This CDR3 region has 14 residues. The CDR3 reads CASSSDPNQETQYF. CDR3 coding DNA: TGCGCCAGCAGTTCGGACCCAAACCAAGAGACCCAGTACTTC. Together with reference TRBV5-1 and TRBJ2-5, the CDR3 gives the full variable domain: KAGVTQTPRYLIKTRGQQVTLSCSPISGHRSVSWYQQTPGQGLQFLFEYFSETQRNKGNFPGRFSGRQFSNSRSEMNVSTLELGDSALYLCASSSDPNQETQYFGPGTRLLVL.

This clonotype came up a few times. J is TRBJ1-6 and V is TRBV12-3 or TRBV12-4, with unresolved D. The CDR3 spans 14 residues. V shed 5 bases and J shed 7 bases, with 12 bases lying between them. The CDR3 coding sequence is TGTGCCAGCAGTCCCGTAGGGCCGAATTCACCCCTCCACTTT. The encoded protein is CASSPVGPNSPLHF.

The CDR3 bases are TGCGCCAGCAGCCAAGACCCAGAGAACAGGCGCTACACCTTC. The encoded protein is CASSQDPENRRYTF. The chain links TRBV4-1 to TRBJ1-2, with D maybe TRBD1 (5 bases). The CDR3 spans 14 residues. Germline assignment: CDR1 MGHRA and CDR2 YSYEKL. V shed 0 bases and J shed 9 bases, with 14 bases lying between them.

The chain employs TRBV7-2 and TRBJ2-7; maybe TRBD2 (5 bases). Germline V gene sequence: CDR1 SGHTA, CDR2 FQGNSA. The CDR3 has 14 amino acids. V lost 1 base and J 4 bases, leaving 11 bases between the germline ends. The CDR3 is CASSLGGSLYEQYF. CDR3 in DNA: TGTGCCAGCAGCTTAGGAGGGAGTTTATACGAGCAGTACTTC.

This chain uses TRBV12-5 with TRBJ2-1, with D possibly matching TRBD1 (6 bases). Trimming removed 2 bases at V and 10 bases at J, with 12 bases between. The CDR3 covers 13 residues. CDR1 LGHNT and CDR2 FRNRAP come from the germline V gene. Here the CDR3 DNA reads TGTGCTAGTGGTTTGAGGTCTGGGACAGAGCAGTTCTTC. The encoded protein is CASGLRSGTEQFF.

This clonotype was seen a few times. This chain uses TRBV20-1 with TRBJ2-7; TRBD2 matches at 10 bases. There are 14 residues in the CDR3. The V segment lost 6 bases and the J segment 4 bases; nucleotides outside the gene matches: 9. Germline loops: CDR1 DFQATT, CDR2 SNEGSKA (reference sequence). The CDR3 nucleotides read TGCAGTGCGGACCCTAGCGGGAGAGAGTACGAGCAGTACTTC. Residues: CSADPSGREYEQYF.

The rearrangement uses TRBV13 and TRBJ1-5; 8 bases are shared with TRBD1. Germline CDR1 reads PRHDT; CDR2 reads FYEKMQ (reference sequence). After removal of 0 bases from V and 2 bases from J, the junction contained 6 bases not matched to a gene. CDR3 length: 17 residues. The CDR3 nucleotides are TGTGCCAGCAGCTTAGGCGGTGTGACAGGGGGCAATCAGCCCCAGCATTTT. This gives the protein CASSLGGVTGGNQPQHF.

The V and J genes are TRBV24-1 and TRBJ1-5; D is uncertain. Germline V lookup: CDR1 KGHDR, CDR2 SFDVKD. Trimming left V 5 bases short and J 3 bases short, with 10 bases between. The CDR3 has 14 amino acids. The CDR3 sequence: CATSGGWDNQPQHF. The CDR3 DNA is TGTGCCACCAGTGGCGGCTGGGACAATCAGCCCCAGCATTTT.

There are a few counts of this clonotype. The genes are TRBV7-8 and TRBJ1-6; 7 bases line up with TRBD1. Germline V gene data show CDR1 as SGHVS and CDR2 as FQNEAQ. The CDR3 length is 16 residues. V was clipped by 5 bases and J by 0 bases; unmatched bases: 4. The CDR3 DNA is TGTGCCAGCAGCCCGACAGGGAGCTCCTATAATTCACCCCTCCACTTT. Its translation is CASSPTGSSYNSPLHF.

There are a few counts of this clonotype. This chain uses TRBV12-3 or TRBV12-4 with TRBJ1-1; D is unclear. The V and J ends lost 5 bases and 4 bases respectively, with 20 bases between them. This CDR3 is 16 amino acids long. The CDR3 nucleotides read TGTGCCAGCAGTGAGGCAGGCCGGATCCCCAGCACTGAAGCTTTCTTT. Encoded protein: CASSEAGRIPSTEAFF.

This clonotype was seen once. The V and J genes are TRBV5-5 and TRBJ2-5, with D perhaps matching TRBD2 (5 bases). From germline, CDR1 is SGHKS and CDR2 YYEKEE (reference sequence). Deletions cut 0 bases from V and 5 bases from J, with 23 bases between. The CDR3 runs 18 residues. The CDR3 sequence is CASSLVVTRGGRGETQYF. In DNA, the CDR3 is TGTGCCAGCAGCTTGGTGGTCACCCGAGGTGGACGAGGGGAGACCCAGTACTTC.

The V call is TRBV6-5, the J call TRBJ2-1; 9 bases fit TRBD2. With 0 bases clipped from V and 3 bases from J, the junction kept 0 bases outside the gene matches. The CDR3 runs 15 residues. Germline V lookup: CDR1 MNHEY, CDR2 SVGAGI. CDR3 sequence: CASSYSTSGYNEQFF. CDR3 bases: TGTGCCAGCAGTTACTCGACTAGCGGCTACAATGAGCAGTTCTTC.

The rearrangement uses TRBV7-2 and TRBJ2-1; TRBD2 aligns across 9 bases. Per germline, CDR1 SGHTA and CDR2 FQGNSA. V lost 4 bases, J lost 10 bases, and 8 bases stayed unmatched. This CDR3 spans 14 amino acids. Here the CDR3 reads CASSSPWSGREQFF. The CDR3 DNA sequence: TGTGCCAGCAGCTCCCCATGGAGCGGGAGGGAGCAGTTCTTC.

The CDR3 region has the DNA TGTGCCAGCAGTAGAGGGGGCGCGAACACCGGGGAGCTGTTTTTT. Translating gives CASSRGGANTGELFF. The V gene is TRBV6-4, the J gene TRBJ2-2; the match to TRBD1 covers 7 bases. The germline V gene has CDR1 MRHNA and CDR2 SNTAGT. After removal of 5 bases from V and 0 bases from J, the junction contained 3 bases not matched to a gene. This CDR3 comprises 15 residues.

The chain joins TRBV5-1 to TRBJ2-7; tentatively, D is TRBD2 (6 bases). V was cut by 1 base and J by 3 bases, with 8 bases left in between. This CDR3 region has 13 residues. Per germline, CDR1 SGHRS and CDR2 YFSETQ. The CDR3 is CASSLRLDYEQYF. The CDR3 DNA sequence: TGCGCCAGCAGCTTGCGACTAGACTACGAGCAGTACTTC.

The J gene is TRBJ2-1, the V gene TRBV20-1; the D gene is possibly TRBD1 (6 bases). V was clipped by 3 bases and J by 1 base, with 16 bases between them. The CDR3 runs 16 residues. Germline V gene lookup returns CDR1 DFQATT and CDR2 SNEGSKA (reference sequence). The chain's CDR3 is CSASGRPGVSYNEQFF. As DNA, the CDR3 is TGCAGTGCTAGCGGGCGGCCAGGGGTATCCTACAATGAGCAGTTCTTC.

A single count supports this clonotype. This chain joins TRBV19 and TRBJ2-1, with no clear D. The length of the CDR3 is 13 residues. V was cut by 10 bases and J by 5 bases, with 15 bases left in between. CDR1 LNHDA and CDR2 SQIVND come from the germline V gene (reference sequence). For the CDR3, the DNA is TGTGCCACCGGGCTAGACCCGAACAATGAGCAGTTCTTC. Its translation is CATGLDPNNEQFF.